This TCR beta chain is from a study of PD-L1 blockade in urothelial cancer (dated by TCRdb to 2017 to 2019). Broadly, across the study: All patients started therapy in about 2014 and received atezolizumab 1,200 mg intravenously every 3 weeks. About 90% of the roughly 29 patients were identified as males with urothelial cancer of bladder origin, and a prior smoking history was reported by 18 of 29 patients. An ECOG performance status of 0 or 1 was recorded for the patients, and 0 to 3 prior chemotherapy regimens had been received by the patients. Blood samples were analyzed at two time points: 3 weeks after treatment start (second dose) and 6 weeks after treatment start. Blood samples gave a median of about 150,000 T cells and tens of thousands of unique TCRs, with a median clonality of approximately 0.078. Somatic, immune and clinical correlates of response to PD-L1 blockade with atezolizumab in urothelial cancer were the focus of an exploratory multi-omic analysis. Pretreatment tumor samples and matched peripheral blood, collected serially before and after atezolizumab treatment, underwent TCR sequencing. Durable clinical benefit was defined as a progression-free survival longer than 6 months, and TCR features were additionally tested against progression-free survival and overall survival. Whole exome sequencing and RNA sequencing of pretreatment tumors were performed alongside TCR sequencing in the same patients. Some ten patients reached durable clinical benefit, while some 20 patients did not. Around 30 patients had pretreatment blood TCR-seq, some 24 had at least one posttreatment blood collection, and some 24 had tumor TCR-seq. The investigation overall reported the following: Patients with durable benefit showed greater expansion of tumor-associated TCR clones in peripheral blood 3 weeks after starting treatment (n of about 20, p = 0.022). Because the sample size was small (n = 29) and many of the analyses were exploratory, the results are meant to be hypothesis-generating. A pretreatment peripheral blood TCR clonality below the median was linked to improved progression-free and overall survival.

Synthetic TCR analog templates were spiked into each PCR so that absolute template abundance could be estimated from read counts. TCRbeta CDR3 regions were amplified from genomic DNA with bias-controlled V and J gene primers using the immunoSEQ assay. Sequencing of rearranged TCRbeta segments was done at approximately 20X coverage. In the original analysis: Clustering was used to correct sequencing errors, and CDR3s were annotated against IMGT so that V, D and J genes could be assigned. Only productive TCRbeta rearrangements were used in downstream analyses, excluding out-of-frame or stop-codon sequences. Clonality was computed as one minus Shannon entropy normalized by the log of the number of unique productive sequences. Clones differing between time points or between blood and tumor were identified by Fisher's exact test with Benjamini-Hochberg correction at adjusted p below 0.01. Here the immuneACCESS table is served through TCRdb, limited to in-frame sequences with V and J called. Missing clones are a known gap in these copies; in checked studies unresolved V genes cover under half, and the rest lacks a known reason. That table supplies the V and J calls and clone size; D and trimming were determined from the DNA. Across this sample there are about 130,000 clones, with about 84% seen only once. Around 2.4% of the sample lies in the top ten.

This clone was recorded at least ten times. Its binding antigen is unknown. Per-base quality was not reported, and no clone a single base away is much larger than it. The time point label on this specimen signifies: peripheral blood 6 weeks after treatment start. The cohort included 25 to 30 patients with locally advanced or metastatic urothelial carcinoma who were treated at Memorial Sloan Kettering on a trial protocol. Peripheral blood mononuclear cells were collected pretreatment and during treatment, with between 1 and 8 total time points obtained per patient. The Qiagen DNeasy Blood extraction kit was used to purify genomic DNA from total PBMCs and tumor samples. PBMCs were collected pretreatment and during treatment and were isolated and stored as previously described. The germline V gene gives CDR1 as MGHDK and CDR2 as SYGVNS. Spanning cysteine to phenylalanine, the CDR3 consists of 17 amino acids. The entry retains the CDR3 DNA only, 51 bases that are in frame from base 1. Trimming takes 6 bases off V and 4 bases off J; junction bases not matched to a gene: 14.

This material consisted of PBMCs, taken around atezolizumab (anti-PD-L1) treatment. The receptor was isolated from a man aged 50-59 years with urothelial cancer. The V and J segments used are TRBV25-1 and TRBJ2-3; 9 nucleotides in the junction match TRBD1. The CDR3 corresponds to CASSLQGRGQGSDTQYF. At the DNA level, the sequence is TGTGCCAGCAGCCTCCAAGGACGGGGACAGGGCTCAGATACGCAGTATTTT.